This T cell receptor beta chain was recorded in a study of blood T cell repertoires in COVID-19. Study as a whole: Italy, Spain and the United States were the sources of the convalescent and acute COVID-19 samples.

Deletions cut 7 bases from V and 1 base from J, with 10 bases between. The CDR3 sequence is 14 residues long. Germline CDR1 is LNHDA and CDR2 is SQIVND (reference sequence). Living in 24 US areas, the participants were between 18 and 89 years of age. This clone was counted once. In the study's own analysis: For nucleated cells, counts were estimated from reference gene primer amplification. Sequencing used immunoSEQ multiplex PCR; TCRdb keeps in-frame clones, though not all of them. The DNA gave D and trimming, while V, J and clone size come from that table. The sample holds 150,000 to 200,000 clones, about 84% seen once.

The sequence was obtained from a man aged 35 to 55 who had recovered from COVID-19. This chain links TRBV19 with TRBJ2-2; D remains unclear. The sequenced sample consisted of PBMCs or T cells enriched from blood (not recorded which). CDR3 nucleotides: TGTGCCAGTAAAACAGCCCGGAACACCGGGGAGCTGTTTTTT. This sequence encodes CASKTARNTGELFF.